Listed below are T cell receptor beta chains from one sample, sequenced in a study of T-cell reconstitution after alpha-beta-depleted transplantation in children. TCRdb reanalysed the PCR reads using MiXCR and keeps one entry per CDR3 protein. The data contain 250,000 to 400,000 distinct CDR3 sequences, approximately 23% of them singletons. Sequences were derived from PBMCs, mostly from graft donor cells, sampled 180 days after TCRalphabeta/CD19-depleted stem cell transplant. The receptors stem from a male patient under 18 who had a stem cell transplant for acute lymphoblastic leukemia, so the T cells may come from the graft donor. CDR3s include the opening cysteine and the closing phenylalanine or tryptophan.

cdr3_aa v_call
CASSLPLRNGRQYF TRBV7-9
CASSSPTWRRKDTQYF TRBV3-1
CAISGGQYSSVLNYGYTF TRBV10-3
CASSLPDGSDTQYF TRBV7-8
CASSGLGTLQYF TRBV9
CASRGQGAGGNTIYF TRBV6-1
CASSLGLRDTQYF TRBV7-3
CASSLAAGPYNSPLHF TRBV27
CASSRGAGTGNSYEQYF TRBV5-5
CSRPATGDTEAFF TRBV20-1
CASSAKSPLSWEVFF TRBV5-5
CASSQSPLASYEQYF TRBV3-1
CASSEERSYNEQFF TRBV18
CASSLQGLRAKNIQYF TRBV28
CASSTPGTSGSGDEQFF TRBV12-3/TRBV12-4
CASSISPGKNYEQYF TRBV5-1
CASSLMVSSTDTQYF TRBV5-1
CASSPTWGLMAYNEQFF TRBV28
CASSYSPGAGWGETQYF TRBV6-5
CASSLVGGRTYNEQFF TRBV5-5
CSGVSGQSWTGETQYF TRBV20-1
CASSPGPPGNEQFF TRBV12-3/TRBV12-4
CSVAGTGRNQPQHF TRBV29-1
CASSLAGGPNYGYTF TRBV7-2
CASSPQRTGGNTEAFF TRBV5-1
CASSEDRYSYNEQFF TRBV5-1
CATSGTVTNGGTEAFF TRBV12-3/TRBV12-4
CASSYGLASYEQYF TRBV12-3/TRBV12-4
CASSVVGGRATTDTQYF TRBV9
CSASMGTGPVYNEQFF TRBV20-1
CASSSSREGSTYGYTF TRBV27
CASSLDTKSSYNSPLHF TRBV5-1
CSARPVGISPLHF TRBV20-1
CSARLPGLHEKLFF TRBV20-1
CASSTTGESRTRALGYNEQFF TRBV7-7
CASSLRGDLHYEQYF TRBV27